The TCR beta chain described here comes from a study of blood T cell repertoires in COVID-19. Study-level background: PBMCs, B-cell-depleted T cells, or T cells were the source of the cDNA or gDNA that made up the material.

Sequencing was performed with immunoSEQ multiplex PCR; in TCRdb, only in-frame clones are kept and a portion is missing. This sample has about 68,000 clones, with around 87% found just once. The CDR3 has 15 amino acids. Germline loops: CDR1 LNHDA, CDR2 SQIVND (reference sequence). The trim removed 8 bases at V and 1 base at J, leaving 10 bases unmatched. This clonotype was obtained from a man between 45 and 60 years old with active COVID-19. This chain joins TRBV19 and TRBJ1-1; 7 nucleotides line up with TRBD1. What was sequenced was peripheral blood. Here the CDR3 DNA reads TGTGCCAGTCTCCCTCGGGACAGATCGAACACTGAAGCTTTCTTT. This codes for CASLPRDRSNTEAFF. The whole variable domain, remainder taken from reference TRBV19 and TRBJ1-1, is DGGITQSPKYLFRKEGQNVTLSCEQNLNHDAMYWYRQDPGQGLRLIYYSQIVNDFQKGDIAEGYSVSREKKESFPLTVTSAQKNPTAFYLCASLPRDRSNTEAFFGQGTRLTVV.